Sequencing of this T cell receptor beta chain was carried out in a study of T cell responses to AZD1222 COVID-19 vaccine (dated by TCRdb to the early 2020s). Background for the entire study: AZD1222 recipients whose second dose came at about 4 weeks and those whose second dose came at about 12 weeks were combined into one group, since spike-specific TCR depth and breadth did not differ between the two schedules. A total of over 230 trial participants underwent TCR sequencing, of whom 207 received two doses of AZD1222 and some 26 received two doses of the MenACWY control vaccine. Enrollment into the trials was organized by age into subgroups of 18-55, 56-69 and 70-plus years, and those subgroups contained approximately 150, 30 and 60 TCR-sequenced participants, respectively.

This specimen's time point label, per the study, means: baseline before first vaccination. Vaccinee samples came from UK trials COV001 and COV002, including a single-blind randomized controlled phase 2/3 trial of AZD1222 (ChAdOx1 nCoV-19) in healthy adults. Trial participant PBMC samples were collected at day 0 and day 28 after the second dose for TCRbeta chain sequencing. The study at large found these results: Participants were mostly white British, with more females than males. The authors suggested clonal diversity may have been underestimated. Vaccine-associated CD4 TCRs spanned the whole spike protein, with dominant responses in regions 160-218 and 743-854. Nearly half of unique spike-specific TCRs reportedly recognized epitopes outside regions mutated in the B.1.351 and B.1.1.7 variants. Conclusions about previously exposed vaccinees are limited, since just five to seven AZD1222 recipients were seropositive for SARS-CoV-2 at baseline. No day 14 peak-response samples were available, so repertoires were characterized only after the peak T cell response. After two AZD1222 doses, spike-specific TCR breadth and depth were significantly higher than at day 0 and than in MenACWY recipients. The 56-69-year group was small, and its depth increase did not reach significance, likely because of low power.

Of note for this clone: No antigen is known for it. Within one base of it there is no much larger clone, and no base qualities were kept.

The CDR3 regions of human TCRbeta chains were subjected to immunosequencing. On the study's bioinformatics: TCRs in the repertoires were compared against a reference library of SARS-CoV-2-specific TCRs that had been generated with the MIRA antigen-specificity platform. Breadth was defined as the fraction of unique TCRs that were SARS-CoV-2-associated. Depth was defined as the fraction of total T cells that were SARS-CoV-2-associated. Using the MIRA data, every spike-specific TCR was mapped to the spike region that the TCR reacted to and assigned to either a CD4 or a CD8 class. Log10-transformed breadth and depth values were compared by one-way ANOVA with Sidak's multiple comparisons tests. This immuneACCESS table, as held by TCRdb, lists in-frame sequences with V and J called but not all clones. Of the missing ones, under half trace to an unresolved V gene in checked studies; the others have no known cause. V, J and clone size are taken as reported in that table, and D and trimming were inferred from the DNA itself. Recorded for this sample are approximately 100,000 clones; 88% of them occurred a single time. In total, the top ten clones hold about 20% of the sample.

The germline ends are 8 bases apart after V is trimmed by 5 bases and J by 1 base. Measured from the cysteine to the phenylalanine, the CDR3 is 13 residues long. Only the CDR3 portion is preserved as DNA: 39 bases, with reading frame beginning at the first base. The sequence links TRBV12-3 or TRBV12-4 to TRBJ1-1, with the D gene call left open. The receptor was isolated from an adult in good health. The source material was peripheral blood, sampled on day 0 of AZD1222 vaccination. For the CDR3, the sequence is CASSLERNTEAFF. The DNA sequence follows: TGTGCCAGCAGTCTCGAGCGGAACACTGAAGCTTTCTTT.